These 32 T cell receptor beta chains came from one sample sequenced in a study of monozygotic twins with inflammatory bowel disease. TCRdb reprocessed the 5' RACE reads and stores each CDR3 protein as one record, lacking DNA. This sample's table has around 380,000 distinct CDR3 sequences. The specimen was blood. These receptors all stem from a human donor with ulcerative colitis or Crohn's disease, or a healthy co-twin of an affected twin (not recorded which).

The J gene is TRBJ2-2, the V gene TRBV20-1; TCRdb's assignment of TRBD2 cannot be checked, as there is no DNA. This CDR3 has 14 residues. Germline CDR1 DFQATT, CDR2 SNEGSKA (reference sequence). The CDR3: CSARSGTNTGELFF.

The chain has TRBV7-2 and TRBJ2-7; TCRdb names TRBD2, which stays unverified in the absence of DNA. The CDR3 spans 15 residues. Germline lookup yields CDR1 SGHTA and CDR2 FQGNSA. The CDR3 is CASKPSRSRAYEQYF.

This rearrangement joins TRBV29-1 to TRBJ2-7; TCRdb gives TRBD1 as the D gene, but with no DNA this cannot be confirmed. This CDR3 spans 12 amino acids. Per germline, CDR1 SQVTM and CDR2 ANQGSEA. CDR3 protein: CSVLRGRYEQYF.

The chain's CDR3 is CASSLSYRNEQFF. The gene calls are TRBV27 and TRBJ2-1. The CDR3 totals 13 residues. Germline CDR1 reads MNHEY; CDR2 reads SMNVEV (reference sequence).

V and J are TRBV27 and TRBJ2-5; the TCRdb D gene call, TRBD2, has no DNA to confirm it. CDR1 is MNHEY, CDR2 SMNVEV, per germline (reference sequence). This CDR3 is 15 amino acids long. The CDR3 is CASRLSGGAGETQYF.

The gene calls are TRBV12-3 or TRBV12-4 and TRBJ2-3. This CDR3 is 14 amino acids long. The chain's CDR3 is CASSLGASTDTQYF.

This chain uses TRBV5-4 with TRBJ1-6; TCRdb selects TRBD1, and the lack of DNA leaves this call unchecked. CDR3 length: 18 amino acids. Germline values: CDR1 SGHNT, CDR2 YYREEE (reference sequence). CDR3 loop: CASSLDYREGDYNSPLHF.

The chain recombines TRBV5-6 with TRBJ2-5; TCRdb outputs TRBD2, but without DNA this stays unchecked. This CDR3 contains 16 residues. Germline loops: CDR1 SGHDT, CDR2 YYEEEE. CDR3 in amino acids: CASSSLLRTYQETQYF.

The chain has TRBV4-1 and TRBJ2-2. CDR3 length: 12 residues. CDR1 is MGHRA and CDR2 is YSYEKL in the germline V gene. The CDR3 is CASSQAGGELFF.

This chain links TRBV5-4 with TRBJ1-2; TCRdb selects TRBD1, and the lack of DNA leaves this call unchecked. The CDR3 length is 15 residues. Germline loops: CDR1 SGHNT, CDR2 YYREEE (reference sequence). The CDR3: CASSLPETGADGYTF.

The V and J genes are TRBV11-2 and TRBJ1-1; TCRdb lists TRBD1, though no DNA is available to test this call. The germline CDR1 and CDR2 sequences are SGHAT and FQNNGV. CDR3 size: 15 residues. The CDR3 sequence is CASSLVRAGGTEAFF.

The rearrangement links TRBV19 to TRBJ2-7; TCRdb returns TRBD1, unconfirmable since there is no DNA. The germline gives CDR1 LNHDA, CDR2 SQIVND (reference sequence). The CDR3 runs 16 residues. This CDR3 is CASSIVLGTGISEQYF.

The rearrangement links TRBV15 to TRBJ2-7; checking the TCRdb D call of TRBD1 is not possible without DNA. The CDR3 extends over 13 amino acids. Germline V lookup: CDR1 LNHNV, CDR2 YYDKDF (reference sequence). The CDR3 sequence: CATAGTAIYEQYF.

The V call is TRBV7-2, the J call TRBJ2-4. This CDR3 spans 12 amino acids. Germline CDR1 reads SGHTA; CDR2 reads FQGNSA. This CDR3 is CASSLWGNIQYF.

This chain links TRBV6-1 with TRBJ2-2; checking the TCRdb D call of TRBD1 is not possible without DNA. CDR3 length equals 14 residues. Germline-derived CDR1 and CDR2 are MNHNS and SASEGT. The CDR3 protein is CASRQGVYTGELFF.

CDR3 sequence: CSASTASWETQYF. The V gene is TRBV20-1, the J gene TRBJ2-5; the TCRdb D gene call, TRBD2, has no DNA to confirm it. Per germline, CDR1 DFQATT and CDR2 SNEGSKA (reference sequence). This CDR3 region has 13 residues.

The chain carries TRBV20-1 and TRBJ2-7. CDR1 is DFQATT and CDR2 is SNEGSKA in the germline V gene (reference sequence). This CDR3 has 12 residues. CDR3: CSARSDGYEQYF.

The rearrangement uses TRBV20-1 and TRBJ2-1. The length of the CDR3 is 13 residues. Germline loops: CDR1 DFQATT, CDR2 SNEGSKA (reference sequence). The CDR3 sequence: CSARDSRSNEQFF.

This rearrangement joins TRBV3-1 to TRBJ1-5; TCRdb selects TRBD1, and the lack of DNA leaves this call unchecked. Germline V gene sequence: CDR1 LGHDT, CDR2 YNNKEL (reference sequence). The CDR3 loop spans 16 amino acids. CDR3 protein: CASSQGSRDSNQPQHF.

The chain has TRBV27 and TRBJ2-1; TCRdb's D gene call, TRBD1, goes unchecked for lack of DNA. This CDR3 has 13 amino acids. Germline CDR1 reads MNHEY; CDR2 reads SMNVEV (reference sequence). The CDR3 here is CASSFRGFDSIFF.

CDR3 sequence: CASSQDLEGAQGTEAFF. This chain joins TRBV3-1 and TRBJ1-1. This CDR3 region has 17 residues. Germline V gene sequence: CDR1 LGHDT, CDR2 YNNKEL (reference sequence).

The chain couples TRBV12-3 or TRBV12-4 to TRBJ1-5; TCRdb's D gene call, TRBD1, goes unchecked for lack of DNA. The CDR3 has 14 residues. CDR3 region: CASSLRGEYQPQHF.

The chain uses TRBV5-1 and TRBJ1-3. Germline-derived CDR1 and CDR2 are SGHRS and YFSETQ. The CDR3 extends over 16 amino acids. The chain's CDR3 is CASSLGQVHSGNTIYF.

The genes are TRBV10-1 and TRBJ2-2; there is no DNA to check the TCRdb D call of TRBD1. CDR1 and CDR2 from the germline V gene are WNHNN and SYGVQD (reference sequence). The CDR3 runs to 18 residues. CDR3 loop: CAITSGTGKGENTGELFF.

This chain connects TRBV29-1 to TRBJ1-2; TCRdb gives TRBD1 as the D gene, but with no DNA this cannot be confirmed. The CDR3 extends over 12 amino acids. Germline loops: CDR1 SQVTM, CDR2 ANQGSEA. The CDR3 loop is CSVEGRDYGYTF.

The genes are TRBV27 and TRBJ2-3; as DNA is missing, the TRBD1 call by TCRdb cannot be tested. Germline CDR1 reads MNHEY; CDR2 reads SMNVEV (reference sequence). The CDR3 has 14 residues. CDR3 sequence: CASSPGQPRDTQYF.

The genes are TRBV7-9 and TRBJ2-1; with no DNA, the TCRdb D assignment of TRBD1 cannot be verified. This CDR3 is built from 16 residues. Looked up from germline, CDR1 is SEHNR and CDR2 is FQNEAQ (reference sequence). The CDR3 sequence: CASSSPQGAYYNEQFF.

The chain recombines TRBV5-1 with TRBJ2-1; the TRBD2 assignment by TCRdb is unverifiable without DNA. CDR1 is SGHRS, CDR2 YFSETQ, per germline. This CDR3 comprises 15 residues. CDR3 protein: CASTTGTSVHNEQFF.

V is TRBV2 and J is TRBJ2-1; with no DNA, the TCRdb D assignment of TRBD2 cannot be verified. This CDR3 has 15 amino acids. CDR1 and CDR2 (germline): SNHLY, FYNNEI. Here the CDR3 reads CASLRLAGNHNEQFF.

V usage is TRBV9 and J usage is TRBJ2-7; the TRBD1 assignment by TCRdb is unverifiable without DNA. CDR1 SGDLS and CDR2 YYNGEE come from the germline V gene. The CDR3 sequence is 13 residues long. CDR3 residues: CASSPRTGGEQYF.

This rearrangement joins TRBV27 to TRBJ2-1; the D gene TCRdb calls, TRBD1, cannot be checked with no DNA. CDR1 is MNHEY, CDR2 SMNVEV, per germline (reference sequence). The CDR3 contains 18 residues. CDR3: CASRSRGLTGTGDNEQFF.

The chain uses TRBV10-3 and TRBJ1-2; TCRdb's D call, TRBD1, is unchecked because there is no DNA. The CDR3 length is 16 residues. Germline V lookup: CDR1 ENHRY, CDR2 SYGVKD. The CDR3 spells CAISESAGTGAYGYTF.